This T cell receptor beta chain was recovered during a study of read filtering for tumor transcriptome and immune sequencing. Turning to the study itself: IR-seq gave about 4 to 10.27 million TCR reads per sample; RNA-seq gave about 80 to 1,300.

Study-wide results and caveats: Sorted CD138-negative bone marrow cells were not purified T cells.

The sample holds many counts of this clonotype. What it recognizes is unknown. This library used approximately 370 ng RNA and molecular barcoded adaptors spanning alpha/delta and beta/gamma chains. Each CDR3 protein is one row after TCRdb ran MiXCR on the reads. The table records about 39,000 distinct CDR3 sequences, 14% of them present only once. CDR1 is DFQATT and CDR2 is SNEGSKA in the germline V gene (reference sequence). The CDR3 totals 10 residues. V was cut by 5 bases and J by 4 bases, with 6 bases left in between. This sequence joins TRBV20-1 and TRBJ2-7; D is ambiguous. The receptor's source is a donor over 35 with multiple myeloma. Sequencing used a population of CD138-negative cells sorted from bone marrow. CDR3 protein: CSAYEYEQYF. CDR3 DNA sequence: TGCAGTGCTTACGAGTACGAGCAGTACTTC.